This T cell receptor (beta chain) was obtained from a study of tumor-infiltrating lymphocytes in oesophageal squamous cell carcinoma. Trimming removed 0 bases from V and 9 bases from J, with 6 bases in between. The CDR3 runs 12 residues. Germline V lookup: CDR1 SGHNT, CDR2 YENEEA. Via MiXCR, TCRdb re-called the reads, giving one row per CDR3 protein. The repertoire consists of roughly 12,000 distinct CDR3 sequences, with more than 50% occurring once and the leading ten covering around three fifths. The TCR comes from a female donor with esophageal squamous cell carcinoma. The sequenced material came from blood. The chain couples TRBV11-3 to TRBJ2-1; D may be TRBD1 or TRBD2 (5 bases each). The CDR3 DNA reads TGTGCCAGCAGCTTAGAGAGGGGTGAGCAGTTCTTC. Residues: CASSLERGEQFF.